One sample yielded the 9 T cell receptor beta chains listed below, sequenced in a study of T cells in Graves' hyperthyroidism and ophthalmopathy. RNA transcripts provided the source from which TCR beta CDR3 regions were amplified. The study used the HTBI primer set for a first-round RT-PCR of the TCR CDR3. TCRdb ran MiXCR on the multiplex PCR reads and lists one entry per CDR3 protein. The sample consists of some 570,000 distinct CDR3 sequences, 17% of them appearing once. Sequencing input: blood. The receptors originated from a woman between 18 and 29 years old with Graves' ophthalmopathy.

This clonotype has at least ten counts. The J gene is TRBJ1-1, the V gene TRBV12-3 or TRBV12-4; the D is unclear. V lost 3 bases to trimming and J lost 1 base, with 9 bases between them. The CDR3 totals 14 residues. The CDR3 bases are TGTGCCAGCAGTTTCCTGATTAGGAACACTGAAGCTTTCTTT. Protein product: CASSFLIRNTEAFF.

The gene calls are TRBV30 and TRBJ1-1, with TRBD1 as a possible D gene (5 bases). From germline, CDR1 is GTSNPN and CDR2 SVGIG (reference sequence). V was shortened by 4 bases and J by 8 bases, with 14 bases between the two germline ends. The length of the CDR3 is 12 residues. Written as DNA, the CDR3 is TGTGCCTGGAAGGGACCCCTGGTCGAAGCTTTCTTT. It is translated as CAWKGPLVEAFF.

The chain couples TRBV30 to TRBJ2-7, with D tentatively TRBD2 (6 bases). Germline CDR1 is GTSNPN and CDR2 is SVGIG (reference sequence). Trimming took 8 bases from V and 6 from J, leaving 14 bases between them. The CDR3 loop spans 11 amino acids. The CDR3 bases are TGTGCCATCAATAACGGGGGCGAGCAGTACTTC. Amino acid sequence: CAINNGGEQYF.

This clonotype was detected ten times or more. The V and J genes are TRBV6-2 or TRBV6-3 and TRBJ1-1; D gene unclear. The germline V gene has CDR1 MNHEY and CDR2 SVGEGT. The CDR3 totals 16 residues. Trimming removed 2 bases from V and 1 base from J, with 14 bases in between. CDR3 sequence: CASSYEPASSNTEAFF. CDR3 nucleotides: TGTGCCAGCAGTTACGAGCCAGCGTCCTCGAACACTGAAGCTTTCTTT.

This clonotype was counted ten times or more. The genes are TRBV30 and TRBJ2-3; 8 nucleotides match TRBD2. Looked up from germline, CDR1 is GTSNPN and CDR2 is SVGIG (reference sequence). V shed 1 base and J 2 bases; nucleotides not matched to a gene: 2. The CDR3 extends over 14 amino acids. CDR3 in DNA: TGTGCCTGGAGTGGGACTAGCCTCACAGATACGCAGTATTTT. This codes for CAWSGTSLTDTQYF.

This clonotype appeared many times. This chain links TRBV28 with TRBJ1-2, with 7 positions matching TRBD1. The trim removed 7 bases at V and 2 bases at J, leaving 10 bases unmatched. The germline V gene encodes CDR1 MDHEN and CDR2 SYDVKM. CDR3 size: 15 residues. The chain's CDR3 is CASTSTGAVNYGYTF. CDR3 in DNA: TGTGCCAGCACCTCTACAGGGGCAGTCAACTATGGCTACACCTTC.

This clonotype occurred many times. The chain links TRBV11-2 to TRBJ2-1; TRBD2 matches 8 bases. Trimming took 7 bases from V and 0 from J; bases not matched to a gene: 5. The CDR3 extends over 15 amino acids. Germline V gene sequence: CDR1 SGHAT, CDR2 FQNNGV. The CDR3 DNA is TGTGCCAGCAACCCCGGGACTAGCTCCTACAATGAGCAGTTCTTC. The encoded protein is CASNPGTSSYNEQFF.

This chain links TRBV4-2 with TRBJ1-2; D may be TRBD1 (6 bases). The germline V and J ends were trimmed by 5 bases and 8 bases, with 21 bases remaining between them. The CDR3 covers 15 residues. Germline V CDR1 and CDR2: LGHNA, YNFKEQ. CDR3: CASSEPRDTPPGYTF. The CDR3 bases are TGTGCCAGCAGCGAGCCACGGGACACCCCCCCGGGCTACACCTTC.

This clonotype was recorded many times. This sequence joins TRBV7-8 and TRBJ2-3; 8 nucleotides match TRBD2. The length of the CDR3 is 17 residues. The junction had 8 bases not matched to a gene; V was cut back by 2 bases and J by 1 base. Germline loops: CDR1 SGHVS, CDR2 FQNEAQ. The DNA of the CDR3 is TGTGCCAGCAGCTTATCTCGGCGGGGGGCAGGCACAGATACGCAGTATTTT. Residues: CASSLSRRGAGTDTQYF.